Below, one T cell receptor beta chain is given with its context. The protocol was immunoSEQ multiplex PCR, while the TCRdb copy is restricted to in-frame clones and leaves out a portion. The sample consists of around 120,000 clones, over 75% of them appearing once. This sample stems from a study of T cell responses to AZD1222 COVID-19 vaccine. Germline V gene data show CDR1 as LGHNA and CDR2 as YNFKEQ. V lost 3 bases, J lost 9 bases, and 7 bases stayed unmatched. The CDR3 length is 14 residues. The chain carries TRBV4-2 and TRBJ1-3; TRBD1 aligns across 8 bases. The material sequenced was peripheral blood, taken on day 0 of AZD1222 vaccination. This receptor was taken from an adult in good health. The CDR3 protein is CASSHDRGSSTIYF. The CDR3 DNA sequence: TGTGCCAGCAGCCATGACAGGGGTTCAAGCACCATATATTTT.